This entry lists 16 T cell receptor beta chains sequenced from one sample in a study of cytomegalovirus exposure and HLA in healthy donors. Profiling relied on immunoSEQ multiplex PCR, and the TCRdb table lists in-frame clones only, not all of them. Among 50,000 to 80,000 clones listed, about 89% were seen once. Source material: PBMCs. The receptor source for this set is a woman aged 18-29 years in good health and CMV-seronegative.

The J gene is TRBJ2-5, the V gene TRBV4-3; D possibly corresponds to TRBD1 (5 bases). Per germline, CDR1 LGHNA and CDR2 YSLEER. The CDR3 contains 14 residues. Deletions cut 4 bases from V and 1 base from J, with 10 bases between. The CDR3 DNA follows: TGCGCCAGCAGCCCTAGTGGGGCCCAAGAGACCCAGTACTTC. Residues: CASSPSGAQETQYF.

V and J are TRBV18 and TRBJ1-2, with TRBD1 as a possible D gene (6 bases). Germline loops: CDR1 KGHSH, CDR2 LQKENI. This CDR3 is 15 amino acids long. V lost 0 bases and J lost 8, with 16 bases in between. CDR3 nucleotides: TGTGCCAGCTCACCACCGACGACAGGCCAGGGGGGCTACACCTTC. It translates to CASSPPTTGQGGYTF.

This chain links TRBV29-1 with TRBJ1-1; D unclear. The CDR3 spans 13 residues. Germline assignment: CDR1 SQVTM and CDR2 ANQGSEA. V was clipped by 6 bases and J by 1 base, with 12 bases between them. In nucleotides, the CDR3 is TGCAGCGTCATTGCGGCGGGGAACACTGAAGCTTTCTTT. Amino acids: CSVIAAGNTEAFF.

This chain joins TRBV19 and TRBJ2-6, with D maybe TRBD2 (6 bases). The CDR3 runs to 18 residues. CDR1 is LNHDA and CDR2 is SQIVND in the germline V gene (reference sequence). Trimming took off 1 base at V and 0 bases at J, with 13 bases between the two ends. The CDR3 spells CASSIAGGVISGANVLTF. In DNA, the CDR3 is TGTGCCAGTAGTATAGCAGGCGGGGTCATCTCTGGGGCCAACGTCCTGACTTTC.

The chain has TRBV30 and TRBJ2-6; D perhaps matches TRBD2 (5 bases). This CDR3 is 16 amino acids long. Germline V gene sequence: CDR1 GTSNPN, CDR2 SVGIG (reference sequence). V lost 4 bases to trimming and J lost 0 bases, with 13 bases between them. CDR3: CAWNLGLFSGANVLTF. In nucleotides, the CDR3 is TGTGCCTGGAACCTCGGACTGTTCTCTGGGGCCAACGTCCTGACTTTC.

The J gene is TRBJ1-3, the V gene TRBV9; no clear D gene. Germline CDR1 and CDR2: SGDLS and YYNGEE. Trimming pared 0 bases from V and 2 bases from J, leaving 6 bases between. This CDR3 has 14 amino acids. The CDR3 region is CASSVATTGNTIYF. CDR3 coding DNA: TGTGCCAGCAGCGTAGCTACGACTGGAAACACCATATATTTT.

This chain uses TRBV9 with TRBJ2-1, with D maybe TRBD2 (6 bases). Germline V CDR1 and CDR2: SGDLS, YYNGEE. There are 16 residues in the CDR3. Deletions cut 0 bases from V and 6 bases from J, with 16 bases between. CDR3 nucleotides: TGTGCCAGCAGCGTAGTAGGAGGGATCCCTTCCAATGAGCAGTTCTTC. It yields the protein CASSVVGGIPSNEQFF.

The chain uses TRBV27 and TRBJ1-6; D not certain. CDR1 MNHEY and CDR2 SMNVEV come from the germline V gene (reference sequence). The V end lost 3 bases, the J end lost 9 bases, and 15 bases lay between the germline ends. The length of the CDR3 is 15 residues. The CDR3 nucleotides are TGTGCCAGCAGTTTCCCCCCGGGGTTAGGTTCACCCCTCCACTTT. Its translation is CASSFPPGLGSPLHF.

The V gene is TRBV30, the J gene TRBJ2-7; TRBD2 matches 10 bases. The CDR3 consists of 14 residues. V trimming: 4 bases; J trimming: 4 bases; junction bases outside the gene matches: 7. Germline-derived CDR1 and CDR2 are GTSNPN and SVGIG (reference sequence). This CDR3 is CAWNPTGLAYEQYF. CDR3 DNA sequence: TGTGCCTGGAACCCAACGGGACTAGCGTACGAGCAGTACTTC.

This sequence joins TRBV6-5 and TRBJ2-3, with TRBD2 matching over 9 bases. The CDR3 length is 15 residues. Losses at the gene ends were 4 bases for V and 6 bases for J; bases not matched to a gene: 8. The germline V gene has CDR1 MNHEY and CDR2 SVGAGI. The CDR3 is CASSSRLAGADTQYF. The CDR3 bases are TGTGCCAGCAGTTCCCGATTAGCGGGGGCCGATACGCAGTATTTT.

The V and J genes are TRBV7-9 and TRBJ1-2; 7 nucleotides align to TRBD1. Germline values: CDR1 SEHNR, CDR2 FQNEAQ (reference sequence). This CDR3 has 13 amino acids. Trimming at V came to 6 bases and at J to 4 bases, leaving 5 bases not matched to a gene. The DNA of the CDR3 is TGTGCCAGCAGTTACAGGGGTGCCTATGGCTACACCTTC. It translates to CASSYRGAYGYTF.

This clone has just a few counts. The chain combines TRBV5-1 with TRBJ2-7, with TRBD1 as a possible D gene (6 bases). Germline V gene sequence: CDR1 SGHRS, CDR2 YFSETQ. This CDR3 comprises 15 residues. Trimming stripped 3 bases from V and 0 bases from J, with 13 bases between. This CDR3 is CASSYGTRSSYEQYF. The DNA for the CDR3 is TGCGCCAGCAGCTACGGGACACGGAGCTCCTACGAGCAGTACTTC. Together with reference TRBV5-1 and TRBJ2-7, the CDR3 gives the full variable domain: KAGVTQTPRYLIKTRGQQVTLSCSPISGHRSVSWYQQTPGQGLQFLFEYFSETQRNKGNFPGRFSGRQFSNSRSEMNVSTLELGDSALYLCASSYGTRSSYEQYFGPGTRLTVT.

CDR3 DNA: TGTGCCAGCAGCTCGGGAAGAGAAAATAGCGGCTCCTACAATGAGCAGTTCTTC. Protein: CASSSGRENSGSYNEQFF. The chain is built from TRBV5-4 and TRBJ2-1; the D gene is possibly TRBD2 (6 bases). Trimming cost V 3 bases and J 0 bases, with 19 bases left between them. Germline loops: CDR1 SGHNT, CDR2 YYREEE (reference sequence). The CDR3 consists of 18 residues.

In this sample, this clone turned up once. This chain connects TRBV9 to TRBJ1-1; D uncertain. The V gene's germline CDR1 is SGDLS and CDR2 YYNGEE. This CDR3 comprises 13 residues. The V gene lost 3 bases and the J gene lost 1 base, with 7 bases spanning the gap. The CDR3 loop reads CASSARQNTEAFF. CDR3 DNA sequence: TGTGCCAGCAGCGCCCGACAGAACACTGAAGCTTTCTTT.

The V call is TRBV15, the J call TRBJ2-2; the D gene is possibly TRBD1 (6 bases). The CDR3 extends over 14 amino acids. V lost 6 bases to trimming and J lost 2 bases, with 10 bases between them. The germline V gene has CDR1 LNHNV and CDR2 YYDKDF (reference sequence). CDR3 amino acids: CATRGAFNTGELFF. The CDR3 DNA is TGTGCCACCAGGGGGGCCTTTAACACCGGGGAGCTGTTTTTT.

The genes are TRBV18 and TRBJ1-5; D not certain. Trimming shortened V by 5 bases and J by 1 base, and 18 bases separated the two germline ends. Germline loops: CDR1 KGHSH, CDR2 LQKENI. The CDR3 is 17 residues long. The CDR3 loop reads CASSALGATASNQPQHF. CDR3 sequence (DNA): TGTGCCAGCTCAGCTTTAGGAGCAACGGCCAGCAATCAGCCCCAGCATTTT.